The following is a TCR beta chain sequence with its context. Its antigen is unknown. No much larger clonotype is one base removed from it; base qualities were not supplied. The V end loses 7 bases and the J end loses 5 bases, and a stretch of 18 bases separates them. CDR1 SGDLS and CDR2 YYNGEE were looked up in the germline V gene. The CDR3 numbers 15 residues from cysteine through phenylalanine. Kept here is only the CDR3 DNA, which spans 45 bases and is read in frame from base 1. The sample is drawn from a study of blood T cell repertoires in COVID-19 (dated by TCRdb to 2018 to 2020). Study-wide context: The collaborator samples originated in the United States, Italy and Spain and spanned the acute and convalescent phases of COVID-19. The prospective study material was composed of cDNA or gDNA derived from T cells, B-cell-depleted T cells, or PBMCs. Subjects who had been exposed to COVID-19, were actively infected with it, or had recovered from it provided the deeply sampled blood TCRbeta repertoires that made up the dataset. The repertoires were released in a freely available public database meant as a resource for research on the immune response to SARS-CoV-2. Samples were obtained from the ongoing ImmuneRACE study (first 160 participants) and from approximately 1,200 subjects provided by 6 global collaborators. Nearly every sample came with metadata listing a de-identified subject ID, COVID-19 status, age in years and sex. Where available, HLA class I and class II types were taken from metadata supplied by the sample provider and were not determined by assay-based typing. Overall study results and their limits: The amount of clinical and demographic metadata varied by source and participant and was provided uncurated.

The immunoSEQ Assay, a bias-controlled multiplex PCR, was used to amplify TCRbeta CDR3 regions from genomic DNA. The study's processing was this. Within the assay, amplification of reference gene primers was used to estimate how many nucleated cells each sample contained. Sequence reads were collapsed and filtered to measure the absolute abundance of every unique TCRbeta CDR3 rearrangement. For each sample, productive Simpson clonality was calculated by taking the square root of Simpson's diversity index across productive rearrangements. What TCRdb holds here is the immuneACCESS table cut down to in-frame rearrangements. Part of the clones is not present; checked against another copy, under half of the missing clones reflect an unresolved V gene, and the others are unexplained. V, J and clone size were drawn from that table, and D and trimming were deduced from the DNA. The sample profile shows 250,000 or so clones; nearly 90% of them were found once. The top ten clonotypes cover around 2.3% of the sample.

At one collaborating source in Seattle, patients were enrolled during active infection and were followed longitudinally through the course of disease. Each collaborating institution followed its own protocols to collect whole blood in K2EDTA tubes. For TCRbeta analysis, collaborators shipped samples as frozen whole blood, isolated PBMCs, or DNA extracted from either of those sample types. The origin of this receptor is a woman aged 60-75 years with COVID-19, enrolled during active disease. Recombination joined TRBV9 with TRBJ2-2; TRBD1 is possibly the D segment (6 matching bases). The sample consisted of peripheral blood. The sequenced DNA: TGTGCCAGCTCACCTATCCCCAGGGGTACCGGGGAGCTGTTTTTT. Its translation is CASSPIPRGTGELFF.